The clone carrying this T cell receptor (beta chain) was counted a few times. Antigen unknown. This specimen belongs to a study of cytomegalovirus exposure and HLA in healthy donors. Study-level background: Within an early data release were about 80 million unique TCRs drawn from HLA-typed donors.

The PCR ran on 60 Vbeta and 13 Jbeta primers. Assay: immunoSEQ multiplex PCR; the TCRdb copy retains only in-frame clones and omits some. This repertoire shows about 160,000 clones, around 67% found once; its top ten account for 1.5% to 2%. Findings and limits, study-wide: The presence/absence work took it that sequencing depth was about the same across donors. The study flagged roughly 150 TCR beta chains as cytomegalovirus-associated. Among donors in an Asian-associated ancestry cluster, a later analysis reportedly found fewer N-insertions than the roughly 700-donor mean.

Material for sequencing was PBMCs. This TCR was sampled from a woman aged 18-35 years in good health and CMV-seronegative.

CDR3 bases: TGTGCCAGCAGCTTAGGGGTAGCGGCAAGCACAGATACGCAGTATTTT. Protein: CASSLGVAASTDTQYF. The gene calls are TRBV7-3 and TRBJ2-3, with TRBD2 as a possible D gene (6 bases). Between the trimmed V and J ends, which lost 2 bases and 0 bases, there was a span of 12 bases. CDR3 length: 16 amino acids. The germline V gene encodes CDR1 SGHTA and CDR2 FQGTGA. The entire variable domain, with the rest obtained from reference TRBV7-3 and TRBJ2-3, is as follows: GAGVSQTPSNKVTEKGKYVELRCDPISGHTALYWYRQSLGQGPEFLIYFQGTGAADDSGLPNDRFFAVRPEGSVSTLKIQRTERGDSAVYLCASSLGVAASTDTQYFGPGTRLTVL.